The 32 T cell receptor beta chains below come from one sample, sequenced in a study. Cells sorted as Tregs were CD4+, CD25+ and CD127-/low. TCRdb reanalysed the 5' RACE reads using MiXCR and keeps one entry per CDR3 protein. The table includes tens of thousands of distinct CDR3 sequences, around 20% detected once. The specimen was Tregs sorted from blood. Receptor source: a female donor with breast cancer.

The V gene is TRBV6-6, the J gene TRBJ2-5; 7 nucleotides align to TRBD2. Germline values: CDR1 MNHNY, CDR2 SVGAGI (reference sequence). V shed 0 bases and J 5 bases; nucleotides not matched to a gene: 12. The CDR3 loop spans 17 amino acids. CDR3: CASSYSGREGWLETQYF. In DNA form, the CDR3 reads TGTGCCAGCAGTTACTCGGGCAGGGAGGGTTGGCTGGAGACCCAGTACTTC.

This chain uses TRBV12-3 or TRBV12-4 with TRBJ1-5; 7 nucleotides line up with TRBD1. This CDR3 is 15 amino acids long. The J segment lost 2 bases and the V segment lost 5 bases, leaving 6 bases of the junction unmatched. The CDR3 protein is CASSIDRERNQPQHF. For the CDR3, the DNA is TGTGCCAGCAGTATTGACAGGGAACGCAATCAGCCCCAGCATTTT.

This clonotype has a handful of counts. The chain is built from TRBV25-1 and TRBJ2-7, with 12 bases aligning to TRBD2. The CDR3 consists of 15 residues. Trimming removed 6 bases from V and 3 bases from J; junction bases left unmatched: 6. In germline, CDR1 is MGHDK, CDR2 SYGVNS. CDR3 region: CASRGGLAGIYEQYF. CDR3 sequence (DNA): TGTGCCAGCAGAGGGGGACTAGCGGGTATCTACGAGCAGTACTTC.

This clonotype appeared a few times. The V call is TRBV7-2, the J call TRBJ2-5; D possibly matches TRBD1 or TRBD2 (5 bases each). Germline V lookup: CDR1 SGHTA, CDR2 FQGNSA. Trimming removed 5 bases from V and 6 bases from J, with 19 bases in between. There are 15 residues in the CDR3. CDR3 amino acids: CASSLTAEGLKTQYF. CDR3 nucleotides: TGTGCCAGCAGCCTGACAGCCGAGGGGTTAAAGACCCAGTACTTC.

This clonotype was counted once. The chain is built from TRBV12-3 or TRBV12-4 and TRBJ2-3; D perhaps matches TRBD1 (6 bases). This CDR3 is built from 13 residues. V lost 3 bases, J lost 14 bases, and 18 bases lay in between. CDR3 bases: TGTGCCAGCAGTTTTGGGACACAAGTGGCGCGGTATTTT. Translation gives CASSFGTQVARYF.

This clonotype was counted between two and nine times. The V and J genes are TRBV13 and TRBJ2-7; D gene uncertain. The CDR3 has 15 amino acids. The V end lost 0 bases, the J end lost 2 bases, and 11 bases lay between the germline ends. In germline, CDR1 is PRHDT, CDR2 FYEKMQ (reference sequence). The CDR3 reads CASSLGAGRTYEQYF. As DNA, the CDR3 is TGTGCCAGCAGCTTAGGAGCCGGAAGAACCTACGAGCAGTACTTC. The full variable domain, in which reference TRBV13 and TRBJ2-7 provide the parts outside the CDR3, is AAGVIQSPRHLIKEKRETATLKCYPIPRHDTVYWYQQGPGQDPQFLISFYEKMQSDKGSIPDRFSAQQFSDYHSELNMSSLELGDSALYFCASSLGAGRTYEQYFGPGTRLTVT.

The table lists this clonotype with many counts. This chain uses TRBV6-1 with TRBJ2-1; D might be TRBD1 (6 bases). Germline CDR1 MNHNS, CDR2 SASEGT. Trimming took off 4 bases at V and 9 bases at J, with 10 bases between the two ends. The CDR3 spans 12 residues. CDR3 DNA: TGTGCCAGCAGTGTTAGAGGGGGTGAGCAGTTCTTC. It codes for CASSVRGGEQFF.

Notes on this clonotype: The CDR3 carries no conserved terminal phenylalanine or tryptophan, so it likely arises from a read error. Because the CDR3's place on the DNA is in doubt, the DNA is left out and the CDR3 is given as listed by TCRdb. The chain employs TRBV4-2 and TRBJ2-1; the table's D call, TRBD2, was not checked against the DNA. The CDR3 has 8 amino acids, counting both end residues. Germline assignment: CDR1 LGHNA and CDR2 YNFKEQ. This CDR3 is CASSPLTS.

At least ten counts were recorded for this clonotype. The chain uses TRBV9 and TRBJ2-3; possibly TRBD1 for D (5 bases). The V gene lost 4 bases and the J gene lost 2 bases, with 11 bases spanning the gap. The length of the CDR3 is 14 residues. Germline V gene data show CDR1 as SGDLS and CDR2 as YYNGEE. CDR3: CASSFTGATDTQYF. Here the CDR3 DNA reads TGTGCCAGCAGCTTCACAGGTGCCACAGATACGCAGTATTTT.

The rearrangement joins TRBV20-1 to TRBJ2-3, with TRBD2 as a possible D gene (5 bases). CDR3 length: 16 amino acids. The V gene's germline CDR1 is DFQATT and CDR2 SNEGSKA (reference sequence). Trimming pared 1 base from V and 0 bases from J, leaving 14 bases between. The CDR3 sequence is CSARALREASTDTQYF. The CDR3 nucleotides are TGCAGTGCTAGAGCTCTTCGGGAAGCTAGCACAGATACGCAGTATTTT.

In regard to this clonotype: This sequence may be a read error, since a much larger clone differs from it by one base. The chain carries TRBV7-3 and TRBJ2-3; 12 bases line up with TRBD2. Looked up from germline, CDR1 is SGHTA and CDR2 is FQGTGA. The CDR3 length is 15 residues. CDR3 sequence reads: CANSTTSGSGHTQYF. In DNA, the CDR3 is TGTGCCAACAGCACGACTAGCGGGAGTGGGCATACGCAGTATTTT.

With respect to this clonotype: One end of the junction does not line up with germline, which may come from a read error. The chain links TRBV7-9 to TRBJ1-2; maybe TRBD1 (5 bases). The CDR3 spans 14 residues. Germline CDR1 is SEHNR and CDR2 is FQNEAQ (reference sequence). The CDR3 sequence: CTSSLSAGRGGYTF. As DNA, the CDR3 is TGTACCAGCAGCTTAAGCGCAGGGCGGGGCGGCTACACCTTC.

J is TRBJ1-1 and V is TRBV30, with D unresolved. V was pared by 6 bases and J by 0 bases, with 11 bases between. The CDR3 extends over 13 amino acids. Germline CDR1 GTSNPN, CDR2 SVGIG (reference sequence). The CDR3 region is CACYRALNTEAFF. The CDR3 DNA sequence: TGTGCCTGTTACCGGGCCCTGAACACTGAAGCTTTCTTT.

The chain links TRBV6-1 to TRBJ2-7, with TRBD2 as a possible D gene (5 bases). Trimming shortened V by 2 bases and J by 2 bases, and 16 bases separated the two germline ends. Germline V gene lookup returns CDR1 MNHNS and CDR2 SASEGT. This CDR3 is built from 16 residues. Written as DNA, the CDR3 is TGTGCCAGCAGTGAAAGTGCAGTCGGGAATACCTACGAGCAGTACTTC. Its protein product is CASSESAVGNTYEQYF.

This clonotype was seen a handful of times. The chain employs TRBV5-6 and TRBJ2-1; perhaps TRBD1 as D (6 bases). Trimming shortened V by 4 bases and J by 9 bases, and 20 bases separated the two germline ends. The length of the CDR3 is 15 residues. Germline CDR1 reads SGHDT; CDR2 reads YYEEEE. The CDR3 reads CASSLGADRGSEQFF. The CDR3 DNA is TGTGCCAGCAGCCTGGGGGCGGACCGAGGGTCTGAGCAGTTCTTC.

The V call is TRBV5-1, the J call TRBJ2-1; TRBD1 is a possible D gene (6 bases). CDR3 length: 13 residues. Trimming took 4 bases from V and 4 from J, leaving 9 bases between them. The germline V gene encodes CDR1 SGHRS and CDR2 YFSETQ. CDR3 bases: TGCGCCAGCAGCCGCGGACAGTACAATGAGCAGTTCTTC. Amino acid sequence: CASSRGQYNEQFF.

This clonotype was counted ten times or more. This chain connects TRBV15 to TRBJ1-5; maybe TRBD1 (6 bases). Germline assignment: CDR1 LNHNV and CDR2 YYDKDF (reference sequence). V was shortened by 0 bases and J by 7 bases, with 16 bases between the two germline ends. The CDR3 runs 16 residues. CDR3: CATSRDQAGGGQPQHF. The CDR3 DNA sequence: TGTGCCACCAGCAGAGATCAGGCGGGGGGCGGACAGCCCCAGCATTTT.

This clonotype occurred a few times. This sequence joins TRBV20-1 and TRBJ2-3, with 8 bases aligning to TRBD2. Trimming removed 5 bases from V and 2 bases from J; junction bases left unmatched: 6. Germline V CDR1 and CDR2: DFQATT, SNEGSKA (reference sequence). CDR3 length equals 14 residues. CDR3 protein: CSALGRALTDTQYF. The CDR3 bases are TGCAGTGCTCTCGGGAGGGCTCTCACAGATACGCAGTATTTT.

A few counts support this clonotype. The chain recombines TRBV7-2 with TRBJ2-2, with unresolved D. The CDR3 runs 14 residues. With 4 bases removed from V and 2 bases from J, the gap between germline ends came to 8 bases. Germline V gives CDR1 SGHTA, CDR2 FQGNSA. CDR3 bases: TGTGCCAGCAGCTGGGCAGCTAACACCGGGGAGCTGTTTTTT. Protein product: CASSWAANTGELFF.

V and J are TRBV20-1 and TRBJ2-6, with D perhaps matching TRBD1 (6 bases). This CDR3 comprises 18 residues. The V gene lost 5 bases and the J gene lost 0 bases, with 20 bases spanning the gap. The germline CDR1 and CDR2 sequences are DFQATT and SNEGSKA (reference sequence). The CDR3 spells CSAGASGRDNSGANVLTF. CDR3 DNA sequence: TGCAGTGCTGGAGCGTCCGGCAGGGACAACTCTGGGGCCAACGTCCTGACTTTC.

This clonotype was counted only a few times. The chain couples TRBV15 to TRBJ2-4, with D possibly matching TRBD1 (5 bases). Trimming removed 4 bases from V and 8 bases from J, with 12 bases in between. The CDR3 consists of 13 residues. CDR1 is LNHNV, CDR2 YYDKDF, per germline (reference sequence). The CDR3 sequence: CATSTRTTDIQYF. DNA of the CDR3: TGTGCCACCAGCACTCGGACGACAGACATTCAGTACTTC.

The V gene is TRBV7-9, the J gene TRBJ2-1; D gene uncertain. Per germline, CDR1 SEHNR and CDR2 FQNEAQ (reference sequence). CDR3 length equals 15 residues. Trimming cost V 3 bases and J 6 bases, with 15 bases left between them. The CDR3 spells CASSLEGRLVNEQFF. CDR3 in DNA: TGTGCCAGCAGCTTGGAAGGTCGGTTGGTCAATGAGCAGTTCTTC.

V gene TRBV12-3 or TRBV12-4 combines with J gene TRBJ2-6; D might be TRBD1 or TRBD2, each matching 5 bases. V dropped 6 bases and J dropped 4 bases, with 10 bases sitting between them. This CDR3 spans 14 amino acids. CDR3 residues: CASRRGVGANVLTF. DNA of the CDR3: TGTGCCAGCAGGAGGGGAGTGGGGGCCAACGTCCTGACTTTC.

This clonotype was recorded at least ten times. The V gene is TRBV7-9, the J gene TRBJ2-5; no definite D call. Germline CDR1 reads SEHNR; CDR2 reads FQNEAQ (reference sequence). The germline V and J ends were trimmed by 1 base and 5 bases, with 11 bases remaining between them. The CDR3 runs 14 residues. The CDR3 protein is CASSLEVAVETQYF. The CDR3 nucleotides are TGTGCCAGCAGCTTAGAAGTAGCAGTCGAGACCCAGTACTTC. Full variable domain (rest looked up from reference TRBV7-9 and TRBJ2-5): DTGVSQNPRHKITKRGQNVTFRCDPISEHNRLYWYRQTLGQGPEFLTYFQNEAQLEKSRLLSDRFSAERPKGSFSTLEIQRTEQGDSAMYLCASSLEVAVETQYFGPGTRLLVL.

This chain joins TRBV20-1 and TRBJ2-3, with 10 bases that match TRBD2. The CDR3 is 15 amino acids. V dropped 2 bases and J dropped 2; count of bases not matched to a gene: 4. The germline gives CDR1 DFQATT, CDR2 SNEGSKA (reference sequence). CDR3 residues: CSARKTSGTTDTQYF. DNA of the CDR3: TGCAGTGCTAGAAAAACTAGCGGGACCACAGATACGCAGTATTTT.

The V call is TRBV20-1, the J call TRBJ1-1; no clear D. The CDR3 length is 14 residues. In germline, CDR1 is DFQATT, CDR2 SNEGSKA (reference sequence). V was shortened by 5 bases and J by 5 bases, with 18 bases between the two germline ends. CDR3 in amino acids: CSAPTGSLGTEAFF. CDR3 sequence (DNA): TGCAGTGCTCCAACCGGGTCCCTGGGGACTGAAGCTTTCTTT.

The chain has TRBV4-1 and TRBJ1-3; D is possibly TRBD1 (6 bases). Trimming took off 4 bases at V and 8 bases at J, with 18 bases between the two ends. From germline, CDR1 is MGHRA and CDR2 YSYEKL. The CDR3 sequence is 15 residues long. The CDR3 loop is CASSLRTEDGYTIYF. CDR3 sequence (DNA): TGCGCCAGCAGCCTCCGGACAGAGGATGGCTACACCATATATTTT.

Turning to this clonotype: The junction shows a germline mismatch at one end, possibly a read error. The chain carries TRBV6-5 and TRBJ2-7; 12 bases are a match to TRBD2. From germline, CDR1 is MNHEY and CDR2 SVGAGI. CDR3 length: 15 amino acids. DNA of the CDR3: TGTGCCAGCAGTTACCTAGCGGGAGGGCCTGAAGAGCAGCACTTC. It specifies CASSYLAGGPEEQHF.

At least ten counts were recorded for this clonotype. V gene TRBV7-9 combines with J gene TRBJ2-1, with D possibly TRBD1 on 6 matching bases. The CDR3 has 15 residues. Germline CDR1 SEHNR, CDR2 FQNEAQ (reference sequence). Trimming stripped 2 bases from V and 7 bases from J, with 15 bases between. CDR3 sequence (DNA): TGTGCCAGCAGCTTACATAGCAACAGGGAGAATGAGCAGTTCTTC. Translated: CASSLHSNRENEQFF.

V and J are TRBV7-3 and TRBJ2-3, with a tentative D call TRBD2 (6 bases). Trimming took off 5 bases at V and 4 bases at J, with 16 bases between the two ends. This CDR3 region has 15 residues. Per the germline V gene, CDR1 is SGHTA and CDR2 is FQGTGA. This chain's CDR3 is CASSTTSLLADTQYF. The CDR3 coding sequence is TGTGCCAGCAGCACCACTAGCCTCCTCGCAGATACGCAGTATTTT.

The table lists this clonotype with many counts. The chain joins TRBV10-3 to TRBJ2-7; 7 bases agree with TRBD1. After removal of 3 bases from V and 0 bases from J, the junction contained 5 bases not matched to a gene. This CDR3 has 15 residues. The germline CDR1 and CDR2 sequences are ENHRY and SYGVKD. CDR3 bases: TGTGCCATCAGTGACCGACAGGGACCCTCCTACGAGCAGTACTTC. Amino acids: CAISDRQGPSYEQYF.

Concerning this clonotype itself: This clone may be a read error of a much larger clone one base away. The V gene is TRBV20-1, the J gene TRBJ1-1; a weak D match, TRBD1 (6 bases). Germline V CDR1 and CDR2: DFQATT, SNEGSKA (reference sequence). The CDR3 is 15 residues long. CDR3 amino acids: CSTRDQGRVNTEAFF. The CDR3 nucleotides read TGCAGTACTAGAGATCAGGGGCGCGTGAACACTGAAGCTTTCTTT.